These 28 T cell receptor beta chains came from one sample sequenced in a study of blood T cells in healthy people across ages. The authors ran a second PCR of 7 to 11 cycles using a sample-barcoded 5' primer and a J-beta primer mix. MiXCR, applied by TCRdb to the 5' RACE reads, yields one record per CDR3 protein. The table has 1.5 million to 2 million distinct CDR3 sequences, 28% seen once. Source material: blood. The receptors were gathered from a woman aged 25 to 39 in good health.

The genes are TRBV7-9 and TRBJ2-5; TRBD2 agrees at 7 bases. V shed 5 bases and J 4 bases; nucleotides not matched to a gene: 13. The CDR3 sequence is 16 residues long. Germline V gene sequence: CDR1 SEHNR, CDR2 FQNEAQ (reference sequence). CDR3 amino acids: CASSPTWVSGIETQYF. The CDR3 DNA sequence: TGTGCCAGCAGCCCCACATGGGTGAGCGGGATAGAGACCCAGTACTTC.

This clonotype showed up many times. The chain uses TRBV9 and TRBJ2-7, with 7 bases identical to TRBD2. V lost 0 bases to trimming and J lost 3 bases; unmatched junction nucleotides: 9. CDR1 is SGDLS and CDR2 is YYNGEE in the germline V gene. The CDR3 runs to 16 residues. The CDR3 reads CASSVGVGGLNYEQYF. DNA of the CDR3: TGTGCCAGCAGCGTAGGTGTGGGAGGGCTGAACTACGAGCAGTACTTC.

The chain uses TRBV2 and TRBJ2-7, with D perhaps TRBD1 or TRBD2 (6 bases each). This CDR3 spans 14 amino acids. Per the germline V gene, CDR1 is SNHLY and CDR2 is FYNNEI. The CDR3 loop reads CAGSAVGGLNEQYV. CDR3 DNA: TGTGCCGGCAGCGCAGTGGGGGGCCTGAACGAGCAGTACGTC.

This clonotype was counted at least ten times. The gene calls are TRBV6-5 and TRBJ2-7; no clear D. The CDR3 sequence is 13 residues long. V was trimmed by 0 bases and J by 7 bases, leaving 10 bases between them. Germline V gene sequence: CDR1 MNHEY, CDR2 SVGAGI. The CDR3 bases are TGTGCCAGCAGTTACTCCCTTTTGACAGAGCAGTACTTC. Residues: CASSYSLLTEQYF.

Ten or more counts support this clonotype. The chain recombines TRBV29-1 with TRBJ2-5, with 10 bases lining up with TRBD2. This CDR3 spans 15 amino acids. Germline V CDR1 and CDR2: SQVTM, ANQGSEA. Trimming cost V 3 bases and J 4 bases; bases outside gene matches: 8. The DNA of the CDR3 is TGCAGCGTTGATTCGGTAGCGGGGGGAGGAGAGACCCAGTACTTC. This sequence encodes CSVDSVAGGGETQYF.

This clonotype has just a few counts. V gene TRBV9 combines with J gene TRBJ1-2; 9 bases map to TRBD1. Looked up from germline, CDR1 is SGDLS and CDR2 is YYNGEE. V lost 7 bases, J lost 6 bases, and 10 bases stayed unmatched. The CDR3 has 14 amino acids. In nucleotides, the CDR3 is TGTGCCAGCCGTTCGGACAGGGGCGGGCATGGCTACACCTTC. Protein: CASRSDRGGHGYTF.

This clonotype has just a few counts. The chain links TRBV5-1 to TRBJ1-1; D perhaps matches TRBD1 (5 bases). Germline assignment: CDR1 SGHRS and CDR2 YFSETQ. This CDR3 is built from 15 residues. The V end lost 5 bases, the J end lost 0 bases, and 14 bases lay between the germline ends. The CDR3 reads CASRDGRAMNTEAFF. The CDR3 DNA reads as TGCGCCAGCAGAGACGGCAGGGCCATGAACACTGAAGCTTTCTTT.

Worth noting for this clonotype: A much larger clone is a single base away; this may be a read error. This chain connects TRBV28 to TRBJ1-4; D gene ambiguous. This CDR3 spans 14 amino acids. The germline V gene encodes CDR1 MDHEN and CDR2 SYDVKM. V lost 10 bases and J 7 bases, leaving 19 bases between the germline ends. The CDR3 region is CANSTRAGGEKLFF. The CDR3 nucleotides are TGTGCCAACAGCACGAGGGCTGGCGGTGAAAAACTGTTTTTT.

Comment on this clonotype: A much larger clone lies one base from this, so it may be a read error. J is TRBJ2-5 and V is TRBV28; D is tentatively TRBD1 or TRBD2 (5 bases each). From germline, CDR1 is MDHEN and CDR2 SYDVKM. This CDR3 is 13 amino acids long. CDR3 DNA: TGTGCCAGCAGGGGGGACGGAGAAGAGACCCTGTACTTC. Amino acids: CASRGDGEETLYF.

This clonotype appeared a few times. The V call is TRBV28, the J call TRBJ1-6, with D possibly being TRBD1 (6 bases). Trimming took off 2 bases at V and 6 bases at J, with 14 bases between the two ends. Germline values: CDR1 MDHEN, CDR2 SYDVKM. This CDR3 spans 16 amino acids. CDR3 coding DNA: TGTGCCAGCAGTTTAAATCCGGGGGCAAGTAATTCACCCCTCCACTTT. It is translated as CASSLNPGASNSPLHF. Full variable domain (rest looked up from reference TRBV28 and TRBJ1-6): DVKVTQSSRYLVKRTGEKVFLECVQDMDHENMFWYRQDPGLGLRLIYFSYDVKMKEKGDIPEGYSVSREKKERFSLILESASTNQTSMYLCASSLNPGASNSPLHFGNGTRLTVT.

This clonotype has only a few counts. The chain has TRBV29-1 and TRBJ1-4, with 8 nucleotides matching TRBD1. This CDR3 is built from 13 residues. V dropped 4 bases and J dropped 7; count of bases not matched to a gene: 5. Germline lookup yields CDR1 SQVTM and CDR2 ANQGSEA. Here the CDR3 DNA reads TGCAGCGTTGTGGGACAGGACGGTGAAAAACTGTTTTTT. Encoded protein: CSVVGQDGEKLFF. Looking up the rest from reference TRBV29-1 and TRBJ1-4 gives the full variable domain: SAVISQKPSRDICQRGTSLTIQCQVDSQVTMMFWYRQQPGQSLTLIATANQGSEATYESGFVIDKFPISRPNLTFSTLTVSNMSPEDSSIYLCSVVGQDGEKLFFGSGTQLSVL.

This clonotype was counted between two and nine times. The gene calls are TRBV9 and TRBJ2-1, with D unclear. This CDR3 is 15 amino acids long. Germline V gene data show CDR1 as SGDLS and CDR2 as YYNGEE. The V end was cut by 1 base, the J end by 3 bases, with 11 bases between. As DNA, the CDR3 is TGTGCCAGCAGCGTACCGGCTTCTGGCTACAATGAGCAGTTCTTC. It translates to CASSVPASGYNEQFF.

This clonotype came up a few times. This chain joins TRBV2 and TRBJ2-7; D gene uncertain. The DNA end is more similar to TRBJ2-5, so the J call may be wrong. CDR1 is SNHLY, CDR2 FYNNEI, per germline. CDR3 length: 12 amino acids. CDR3 DNA: TGTGCCAGCAGTGGCGATGAAAAGACCCAGTACTTC. As protein: CASSGDEKTQYF.

Only a few counts were recorded for this clonotype. The germline gene is not matched at one end of the junction; a read error may be the cause. The CDR3 DNA is TGTGCCAGCAGCCTAGCTAGCGAATACAATGAGCAGTTCTTC. Translating it yields CASSLASEYNEQFF. The chain uses TRBV7-2 and TRBJ2-1; tentative D call: TRBD2 (6 bases). This CDR3 comprises 14 residues. Germline V CDR1 and CDR2: SGHTA, FQGNSA. The full variable domain, rest sourced from reference TRBV7-2 and TRBJ2-1, is GAGVSQSPSNKVTEKGKDVELRCDPISGHTALYWYRQSLGQGLEFLIYFQGNSAPDKSGLPSDRFSAERTGGSVSTLTIQRTQQEDSAVYLCASSLASEYNEQFFGPGTRLTVL.

The chain uses TRBV20-1 and TRBJ2-5, with TRBD2 matching 7 bases. V gave up 6 bases and J gave up 1 base; unmatched junction bases: 5. In germline, CDR1 is DFQATT, CDR2 SNEGSKA (reference sequence). The CDR3 loop spans 13 amino acids. The CDR3 protein is CSALREPQETQYF. In DNA form, the CDR3 reads TGCAGTGCCCTGCGGGAGCCCCAAGAGACCCAGTACTTC.

The chain links TRBV5-6 to TRBJ2-1; 10 bases are a match to TRBD2. CDR1 is SGHDT and CDR2 is YYEEEE in the germline V gene. The V gene end was trimmed by 0 bases and the J gene end by 9 bases; junction bases not matched to a gene: 9. This CDR3 is built from 16 residues. CDR3 nucleotide sequence: TGTGCCAGCAGCTTGGAGCTAGCGGGAGCCCGGGGTGAGCAGTTCTTC. Amino acid sequence: CASSLELAGARGEQFF.

This rearrangement joins TRBV29-1 to TRBJ2-1; no clear D gene. Germline V gene lookup returns CDR1 SQVTM and CDR2 ANQGSEA. CDR3 length: 13 amino acids. V dropped 7 bases and J dropped 2 bases, with 12 bases sitting between them. The chain's CDR3 is CSAVLSPYNEQFF. In nucleotides, the CDR3 is TGCAGCGCCGTCTTGAGCCCCTACAATGAGCAGTTCTTC.

This clonotype has only a few counts. This rearrangement joins TRBV12-3 or TRBV12-4 to TRBJ2-2; D might be TRBD2 (5 bases). V dropped 5 bases and J dropped 5 bases, with 15 bases sitting between them. The CDR3 has 15 residues. Here the CDR3 DNA reads TGTGCCAGCAGTCCCCGGAGCGGCGGGACCGGGGAGCTGTTTTTT. Translation gives CASSPRSGGTGELFF.

There are a few counts of this clonotype. This chain uses TRBV5-1 with TRBJ2-1, with D possibly being TRBD1 or TRBD2 (5 bases each). CDR3 length: 14 amino acids. Trimming left V 4 bases short and J 9 bases short, with 17 bases between. Germline loops: CDR1 SGHRS, CDR2 YFSETQ. The CDR3 region has the DNA TGCGCCAGCAGCAATCACCAGGGAGTGGGTGAGCAGTTCTTC. This sequence encodes CASSNHQGVGEQFF.

The genes are TRBV29-1 and TRBJ1-2; TRBD1 is a possible D gene (5 bases). Trimming stripped 6 bases from V and 4 bases from J, with 15 bases between. The CDR3 runs 13 residues. Germline lookup yields CDR1 SQVTM and CDR2 ANQGSEA. The DNA for the CDR3 is TGCAGCGTCCCTGGCAGGGATTCCTATGGCTACACCTTC. It codes for CSVPGRDSYGYTF.

This clonotype was observed a few times. The rearrangement uses TRBV6-2 or TRBV6-3 and TRBJ2-5, with D possibly TRBD2 on 6 matching bases. The length of the CDR3 is 15 residues. V gave up 7 bases and J gave up 11 bases, with 26 bases separating them. Per the germline V gene, CDR1 is MNHEY and CDR2 is SVGEGT. CDR3 in amino acids: CASNLRDSGRWEQYF. CDR3 nucleotides: TGTGCCAGCAACTTACGGGACTCCGGACGATGGGAGCAGTACTTC.

The V call is TRBV14, the J call TRBJ2-7, with 7 nucleotides matching TRBD1. Germline CDR1 is SGHDN and CDR2 is FVKESK. The CDR3 runs to 13 residues. The V gene end was trimmed by 3 bases and the J gene end by 8 bases; junction bases not matched to a gene: 7. The CDR3, as DNA: TGTGCCAGCAGCCACCTAAACAGGGGCAAGCAGTACTTC. Its protein is CASSHLNRGKQYF. Variable domain in full (rest from reference TRBV14 and TRBJ2-7): EAGVTQFPSHSVIEKGQTVTLRCDPISGHDNLYWYRRVMGKEIKFLLHFVKESKQDESGMPNNRFLAERTGGTYSTLKVQPAELEDSGVYFCASSHLNRGKQYFGPGTRLTVT.

V gene TRBV5-1 combines with J gene TRBJ1-2, with D maybe TRBD1 (6 bases). Germline-derived CDR1 and CDR2 are SGHRS and YFSETQ. This CDR3 is built from 11 residues. V gave up 7 bases and J gave up 8 bases, with 12 bases separating them. The CDR3 sequence is CASLGARGYTF. In DNA form, the CDR3 reads TGCGCCAGCCTGGGGGCACGGGGCTACACCTTC.

Remarks on this clonotype: Germline is not matched at one junction end, which may reflect a read error. The V call is TRBV27, the J call TRBJ2-7, with 8 bases fitting TRBD1. The germline CDR1 and CDR2 sequences are MNHEY and SMNVEV (reference sequence). The CDR3 extends over 13 amino acids. CDR3 bases: TGTGCCGGCAGCCAGGGGGCTACCTACGAGCAGTACTTC. It codes for CAGSQGATYEQYF.

This clonotype was observed a handful of times. This chain joins TRBV7-2 and TRBJ2-3, with 8 bases aligning to TRBD2. Trimming took 5 bases from V and 2 from J; bases not matched to a gene: 18. Germline loops: CDR1 SGHTA, CDR2 FQGNSA. This CDR3 comprises 19 residues. The CDR3 is CASSPPLGGLAGHTDTQYF. DNA of the CDR3: TGTGCCAGCAGCCCCCCCCTCGGGGGGCTAGCGGGTCACACAGATACGCAGTATTTT. The full variable domain, completed using reference TRBV7-2 and TRBJ2-3, is GAGVSQSPSNKVTEKGKDVELRCDPISGHTALYWYRQSLGQGLEFLIYFQGNSAPDKSGLPSDRFSAERTGGSVSTLTIQRTQQEDSAVYLCASSPPLGGLAGHTDTQYFGPGTRLTVL.

Note on this clonotype: A much larger clonotype is one base distant, so this may be a read error. In nucleotides, the CDR3 is TGTGCCATCGGATCATTGGGACAGACCTACGAGCAGTACTTC. As protein: CAIGSLGQTYEQYF. The V and J genes are TRBV10-3 and TRBJ2-7, with 7 bases lining up with TRBD1. Germline V gene lookup returns CDR1 ENHRY and CDR2 SYGVKD. Losses at the gene ends were 8 bases for V and 2 bases for J; bases not matched to a gene: 9. The CDR3 length is 14 residues.

This clonotype was seen a handful of times. The genes are TRBV7-6 and TRBJ2-7; 7 bases agree with TRBD2. There are 16 residues in the CDR3. CDR1 is SGHVS and CDR2 is FNYEAQ in the germline V gene. The J segment lost 0 bases and the V segment lost 5 bases, leaving 10 bases of the junction unmatched. Here the CDR3 reads CASSPQGAGRSYEQYF. CDR3 DNA sequence: TGTGCCAGCAGCCCTCAGGGAGCGGGACGCTCCTACGAGCAGTACTTC.

This clonotype turned up a few times. The chain carries TRBV5-5 and TRBJ1-2; D unclear. V lost 4 bases to trimming and J lost 1 base, with 14 bases between them. The CDR3 is 15 amino acids. From germline, CDR1 is SGHKS and CDR2 YYEKEE (reference sequence). As DNA, the CDR3 is TGTGCCAGCAGCCCCGGACTCGGGAATAACTATGGCTACACCTTC. Amino acid sequence: CASSPGLGNNYGYTF.